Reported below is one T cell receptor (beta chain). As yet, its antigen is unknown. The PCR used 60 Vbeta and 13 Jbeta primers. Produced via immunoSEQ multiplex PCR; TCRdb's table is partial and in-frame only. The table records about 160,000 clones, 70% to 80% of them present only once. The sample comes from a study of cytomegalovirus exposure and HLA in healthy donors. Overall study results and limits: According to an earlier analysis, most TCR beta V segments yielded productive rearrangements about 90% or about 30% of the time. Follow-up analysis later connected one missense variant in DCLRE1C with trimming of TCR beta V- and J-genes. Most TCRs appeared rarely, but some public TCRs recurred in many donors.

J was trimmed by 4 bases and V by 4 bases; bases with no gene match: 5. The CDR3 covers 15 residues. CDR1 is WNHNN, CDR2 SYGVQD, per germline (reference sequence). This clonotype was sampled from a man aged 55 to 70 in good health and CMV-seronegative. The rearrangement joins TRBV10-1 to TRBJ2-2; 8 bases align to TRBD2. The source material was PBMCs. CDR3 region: CASSGSGRSTGELFF. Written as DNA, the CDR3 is TGCGCCAGCAGTGGAAGCGGGAGAAGCACCGGGGAGCTGTTTTTT.